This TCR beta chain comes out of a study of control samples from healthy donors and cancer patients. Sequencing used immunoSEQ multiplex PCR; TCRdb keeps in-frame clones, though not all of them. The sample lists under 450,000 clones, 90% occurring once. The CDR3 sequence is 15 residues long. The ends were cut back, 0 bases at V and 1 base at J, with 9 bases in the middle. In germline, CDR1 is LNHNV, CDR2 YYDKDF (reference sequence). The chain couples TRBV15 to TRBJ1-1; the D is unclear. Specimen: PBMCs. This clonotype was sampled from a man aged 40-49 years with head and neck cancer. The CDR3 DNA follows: TGTGCCACCAGCAGAGACCTCTCAGGGAACACTGAAGCTTTCTTT. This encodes CATSRDLSGNTEAFF.